This TCR beta chain came from a study of cytomegalovirus exposure and HLA in healthy donors. Study-wide context: Both the roughly 120 validation repertoires and the 550 to 750 first-cohort repertoires used the same platform, as reported by a later analysis. Overall study results and limits: In the approximately 130 validation repertoires, just under 95% of cluster scores exceeded 0, per a later analysis. The authors listed around 150 TCR beta chains as cytomegalovirus-associated. In vitro data verified a few CMV-associated chains as specific for CMV antigens.

Sequencing used immunoSEQ multiplex PCR; TCRdb keeps in-frame clones, though not all of them. The sample records 250,000 to 400,000 clones, over 75% being singletons. Note on this clone: Its antigen is not identified.

Trimming cost V 2 bases and J 4 bases; bases outside gene matches: 7. CDR1 and CDR2 from the germline V gene are MNHEY and SMNVEV (reference sequence). The CDR3 runs 15 residues. This chain joins TRBV27 and TRBJ2-5; 7 nucleotides align to TRBD1. What was sequenced was PBMCs. The receptor's source is a man aged 25 to 40 in good health and CMV-seronegative. The CDR3 coding sequence is TGTGCCAGCAGTTTAGTCGGGACAGTCCGAGAGACCCAGTACTTC. It codes for CASSLVGTVRETQYF.